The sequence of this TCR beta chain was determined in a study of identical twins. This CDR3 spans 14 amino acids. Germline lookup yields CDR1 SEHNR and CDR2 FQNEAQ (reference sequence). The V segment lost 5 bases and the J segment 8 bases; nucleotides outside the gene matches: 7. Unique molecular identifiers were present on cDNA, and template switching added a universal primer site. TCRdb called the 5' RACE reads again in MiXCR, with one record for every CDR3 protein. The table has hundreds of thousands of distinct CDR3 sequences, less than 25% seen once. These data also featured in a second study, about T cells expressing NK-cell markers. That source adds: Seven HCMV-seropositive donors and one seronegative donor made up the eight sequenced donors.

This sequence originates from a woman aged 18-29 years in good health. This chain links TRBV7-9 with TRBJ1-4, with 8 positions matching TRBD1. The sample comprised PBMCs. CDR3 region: CASSQGTGQEKLFF. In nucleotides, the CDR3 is TGTGCCAGCAGCCAAGGGACAGGACAAGAAAAACTGTTTTTT.